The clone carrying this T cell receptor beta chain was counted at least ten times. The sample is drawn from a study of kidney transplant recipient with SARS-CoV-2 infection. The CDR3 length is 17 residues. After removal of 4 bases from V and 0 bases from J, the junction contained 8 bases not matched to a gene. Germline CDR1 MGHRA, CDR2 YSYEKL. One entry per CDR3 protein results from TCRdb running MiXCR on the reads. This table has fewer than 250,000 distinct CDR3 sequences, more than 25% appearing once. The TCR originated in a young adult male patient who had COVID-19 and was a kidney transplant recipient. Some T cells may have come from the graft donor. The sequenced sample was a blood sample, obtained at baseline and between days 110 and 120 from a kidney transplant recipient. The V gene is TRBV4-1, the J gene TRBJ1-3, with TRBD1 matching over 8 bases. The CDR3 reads CASSRTRTGNSGNTIYF. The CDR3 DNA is TGCGCCAGCAGCCGGACACGGACAGGGAACTCTGGAAACACCATATATTTT.